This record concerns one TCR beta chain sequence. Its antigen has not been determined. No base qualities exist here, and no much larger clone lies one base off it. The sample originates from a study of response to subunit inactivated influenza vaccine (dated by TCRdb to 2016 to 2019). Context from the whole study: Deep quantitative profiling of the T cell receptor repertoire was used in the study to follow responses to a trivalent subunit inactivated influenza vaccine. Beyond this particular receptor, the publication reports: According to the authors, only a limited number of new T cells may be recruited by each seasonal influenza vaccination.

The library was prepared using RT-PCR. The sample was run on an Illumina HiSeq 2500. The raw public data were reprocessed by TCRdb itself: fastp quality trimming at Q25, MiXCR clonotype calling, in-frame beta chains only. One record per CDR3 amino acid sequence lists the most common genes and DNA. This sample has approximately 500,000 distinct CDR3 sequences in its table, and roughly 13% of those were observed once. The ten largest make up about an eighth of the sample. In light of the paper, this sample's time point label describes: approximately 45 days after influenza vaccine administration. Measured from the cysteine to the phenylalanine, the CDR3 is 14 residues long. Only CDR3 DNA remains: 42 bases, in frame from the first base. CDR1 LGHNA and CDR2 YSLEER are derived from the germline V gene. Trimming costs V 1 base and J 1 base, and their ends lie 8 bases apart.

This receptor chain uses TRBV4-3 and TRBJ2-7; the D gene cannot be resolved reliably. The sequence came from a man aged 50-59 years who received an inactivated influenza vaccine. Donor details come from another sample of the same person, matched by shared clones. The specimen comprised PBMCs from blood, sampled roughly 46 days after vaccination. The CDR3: CASSQVRVSYEQYF. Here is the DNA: TGCGCCAGCAGCCAAGTAAGGGTGTCCTACGAGCAGTACTTC.